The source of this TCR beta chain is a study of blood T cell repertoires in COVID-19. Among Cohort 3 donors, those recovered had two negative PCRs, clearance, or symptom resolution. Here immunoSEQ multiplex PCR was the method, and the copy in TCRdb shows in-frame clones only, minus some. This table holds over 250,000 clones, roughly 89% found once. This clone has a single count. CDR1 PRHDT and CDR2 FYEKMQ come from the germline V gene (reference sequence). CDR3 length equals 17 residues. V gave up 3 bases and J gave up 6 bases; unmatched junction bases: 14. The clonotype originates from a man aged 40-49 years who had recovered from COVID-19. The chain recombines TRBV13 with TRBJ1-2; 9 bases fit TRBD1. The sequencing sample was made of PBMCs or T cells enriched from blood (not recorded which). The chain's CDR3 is CASSFGDRGQGRDGYTF. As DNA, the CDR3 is TGTGCCAGCAGCTTCGGGGACCGGGGACAGGGCAGGGATGGCTACACCTTC.